A single sample gave rise to the 25 T cell receptor beta chains below, sequenced in a study of OX40 agonist ivuxolimab in advanced cancers. Here immunoSEQ multiplex PCR was the method, and the copy in TCRdb shows in-frame clones only, minus some. The data contain tens of thousands of clones, 90% of them seen just once; the ten biggest clones take up 0.69%. The material sequenced was CD4+ or CD8+ T cells sorted from blood, taken in a trial of the OX40 agonist ivuxolimab. The receptors here all came from an adult with an advanced solid tumor such as melanoma, head and neck, liver or kidney cancer.

This chain connects TRBV7-9 to TRBJ2-3; D possibly corresponds to TRBD1 (6 bases). Trimming removed 4 bases from V and 1 base from J, with 9 bases in between. Looked up from germline, CDR1 is SEHNR and CDR2 is FQNEAQ (reference sequence). The CDR3 consists of 14 residues. CDR3 nucleotides: TGTGCCAGCAGCTCCAGGGGTGGCACAGATACGCAGTATTTT. Residues: CASSSRGGTDTQYF.

This chain uses TRBV7-9 with TRBJ1-4; D unclear. Germline CDR1 SEHNR, CDR2 FQNEAQ (reference sequence). The length of the CDR3 is 14 residues. The V end was cut by 3 bases, the J end by 3 bases, with 8 bases between. CDR3 in DNA: TGTGCCAGCAGCTTCGAGATGCCTAATGAAAAACTGTTTTTT. This sequence encodes CASSFEMPNEKLFF. The full variable domain, with the rest looked up from reference TRBV7-9 and TRBJ1-4, is DTGVSQNPRHKITKRGQNVTFRCDPISEHNRLYWYRQTLGQGPEFLTYFQNEAQLEKSRLLSDRFSAERPKGSFSTLEIQRTEQGDSAMYLCASSFEMPNEKLFFGSGTQLSVL.

The gene calls are TRBV12-5 and TRBJ1-5, with 9 bases fitting TRBD1. J was trimmed by 7 bases and V by 1 base; bases with no gene match: 5. The germline gives CDR1 LGHNT, CDR2 FRNRAP. The CDR3 has 15 amino acids. The CDR3 protein is CASGLATGGGQPQHF. The CDR3 DNA reads as TGTGCTAGTGGTTTGGCCACAGGGGGCGGCCAGCCCCAGCATTTT. Full variable domain (outside the CDR3, taken from reference TRBV12-5 and TRBJ1-5): DARVTQTPRHKVTEMGQEVTMRCQPILGHNTVFWYRQTMMQGLELLAYFRNRAPLDDSGMPKDRFSAEMPDATLATLKIQPSEPRDSAVYFCASGLATGGGQPQHFGDGTRLSIL.

This chain uses TRBV9 with TRBJ1-5; D unclear. Germline CDR1 SGDLS, CDR2 YYNGEE. V was shortened by 0 bases and J by 0 bases, with 7 bases between the two germline ends. CDR3 length: 15 residues. CDR3 region: CASSVGINSNQPQHF. Here the CDR3 DNA reads TGTGCCAGCAGCGTAGGGATAAATAGCAATCAGCCCCAGCATTTT.

The CDR3 here is CASSLQGFDSPLHF. CDR3 bases: TGTGCCAGCAGCTTGCAAGGGTTCGATTCACCCCTCCACTTT. V usage is TRBV5-6 and J usage is TRBJ1-6; D ambiguous. Germline V gene sequence: CDR1 SGHDT, CDR2 YYEEEE. V was pared by 1 base and J by 8 bases, with 10 bases between. CDR3 length equals 14 residues. The full variable domain, with the rest looked up from reference TRBV5-6 and TRBJ1-6, is DAGVTQSPTHLIKTRGQQVTLRCSPKSGHDTVSWYQQALGQGPQFIFQYYEEEERQRGNFPDRFSGHQFPNYSSELNVNALLLGDSALYLCASSLQGFDSPLHFGNGTRLTVT.

The chain combines TRBV9 with TRBJ2-1, with no clear D. This CDR3 contains 15 residues. V lost 6 bases, J lost 0 bases, and 13 bases lay in between. Per germline, CDR1 SGDLS and CDR2 YYNGEE. The CDR3 protein is CASTLDDSSYNEQFF. The CDR3 region has the DNA TGTGCCAGCACCTTAGATGATTCCTCCTACAATGAGCAGTTCTTC.

This clone was observed a single time. The gene calls are TRBV15 and TRBJ2-3; TRBD2 is a possible D gene (6 bases). The CDR3 runs to 17 residues. In germline, CDR1 is LNHNV, CDR2 YYDKDF (reference sequence). With 1 base removed from V and 2 bases from J, the gap between germline ends came to 16 bases. DNA of the CDR3: TGTGCCACCAGCAGAGGGGGCGGGAAGGTGGCCACAGATACGCAGTATTTT. This gives the protein CATSRGGGKVATDTQYF.

The chain carries TRBV2 and TRBJ2-7, with a possible D match to TRBD2 (5 bases). The CDR3 length is 12 residues. Trimming shortened V by 6 bases and J by 3 bases, and 9 bases separated the two germline ends. CDR1 SNHLY and CDR2 FYNNEI come from the germline V gene. CDR3 amino acids: CASRAAGYEQYF. CDR3 sequence (DNA): TGTGCCAGCAGGGCCGCGGGCTACGAGCAGTACTTC.

The gene calls are TRBV4-1 and TRBJ2-2, with 8 bases aligning to TRBD2. This CDR3 spans 20 amino acids. Germline trimming cut 1 base from V and 2 bases from J; bases unmatched to any gene: 15. Looked up from germline, CDR1 is MGHRA and CDR2 is YSYEKL. Here the CDR3 reads CASSQVWLRGLVENTGELFF. The CDR3 coding sequence is TGCGCCAGCAGCCAAGTATGGTTGAGGGGACTAGTTGAAAACACCGGGGAGCTGTTTTTT.

The chain carries TRBV5-1 and TRBJ2-7; a possible D gene is TRBD2 (7 bases). With 5 bases removed from V and 3 bases from J, the gap between germline ends came to 12 bases. This CDR3 contains 13 residues. Germline V gene data show CDR1 as SGHRS and CDR2 as YFSETQ. The CDR3 here is CASRGGAGYEQYF. CDR3 DNA: TGCGCCAGCAGGGGGGGGGCAGGCTACGAGCAGTACTTC.

The V and J genes are TRBV2 and TRBJ1-3; TRBD1 agrees at 9 bases. Germline V gene data show CDR1 as SNHLY and CDR2 as FYNNEI. The CDR3 is 14 amino acids. V lost 6 bases to trimming and J lost 0 bases; unmatched junction nucleotides: 0. The DNA of the CDR3 is TGTGCCAGCAGGACAGGGGGCTCTGGAAACACCATATATTTT. It yields the protein CASRTGGSGNTIYF.

This rearrangement joins TRBV5-1 to TRBJ2-5; D not resolved. Trimming shortened V by 1 base and J by 1 base, and 8 bases separated the two germline ends. CDR1 is SGHRS, CDR2 YFSETQ, per germline. This CDR3 is 14 amino acids long. CDR3 in amino acids: CASSLKGFQETQYF. In DNA, the CDR3 is TGCGCCAGCAGCTTGAAAGGGTTCCAAGAGACCCAGTACTTC.

On this clone itself: One end of the junction is discordant with germline, which a read error may explain. The chain has TRBV7-9 and TRBJ1-1; 7 nucleotides agree with TRBD1. This CDR3 contains 14 residues. CDR1 is SEHNR and CDR2 is FQNEAQ in the germline V gene (reference sequence). The CDR3 nucleotides read TGTGCCAGCAGCCGGACAGGTGAGAACATTGAAGCTTTCTTT. It specifies CASSRTGENIEAFF.

J is TRBJ2-5 and V is TRBV29-1; D is perhaps TRBD1 (5 bases). Germline CDR1 is SQVTM and CDR2 is ANQGSEA. Trimming stripped 8 bases from V and 5 bases from J, with 18 bases between. The CDR3 totals 13 residues. The CDR3 DNA follows: TGCAGCTATACTGACAGTTCCGGCGAGACCCAGTACTTC. Its translation: CSYTDSSGETQYF.

CDR3 nucleotide sequence: TGTGCCAGCAGCTTGGACAGCACCGGGGAGCTGTTTTTT. It yields the protein CASSLDSTGELFF. The gene calls are TRBV5-7 and TRBJ2-2; D is undetermined. TRBV5-7 is an ORF; its function is uncertain. This CDR3 has 13 residues. V lost 0 bases and J lost 4, with 4 bases in between.

This chain links TRBV7-9 with TRBJ2-7, with TRBD2 identical over 7 bases. Germline CDR1 and CDR2: SEHNR and FQNEAQ (reference sequence). The CDR3 extends over 14 amino acids. V lost 2 bases to trimming and J lost 5 bases; unmatched junction nucleotides: 6. CDR3 nucleotide sequence: TGTGCCAGCAGCTTAAAGGCGGGAGCCCACGAGCAGTACTTC. Its protein is CASSLKAGAHEQYF.

The V gene is TRBV14, the J gene TRBJ2-1, with TRBD2 matching 9 bases. CDR3 length: 16 residues. Germline V gives CDR1 SGHDN, CDR2 FVKESK. V lost 0 bases and J lost 7; bases outside the gene matches: 7. The CDR3 DNA reads TGTGCCAGCAGCCAAGATCCGGCGGGGGGGAGAAATGAGCAGTTCTTC. Residues: CASSQDPAGGRNEQFF.

The CDR3 protein is CAWSPGQKQPQHF. Here the CDR3 DNA reads TGTGCCTGGAGTCCGGGACAGAAGCAGCCCCAGCATTTT. The chain has TRBV30 and TRBJ1-5; TRBD1 matches at 7 bases. Losses at the gene ends were 2 bases for V and 7 bases for J; bases not matched to a gene: 5. CDR3 length: 13 residues. Germline V gene data show CDR1 as GTSNPN and CDR2 as SVGIG (reference sequence).

The CDR3 reads CASSMGQNTEAFF. The CDR3 region has the DNA TGTGCCAGTAGTATGGGACAGAACACTGAAGCTTTCTTT. The V gene is TRBV19, the J gene TRBJ1-1, with D maybe TRBD1 (6 bases). This CDR3 has 13 amino acids. Looked up from germline, CDR1 is LNHDA and CDR2 is SQIVND (reference sequence). Trimming removed 3 bases from V and 1 base from J, with 6 bases in between.

This chain joins TRBV6-6 and TRBJ2-7; 7 positions match TRBD1. Losses at the gene ends were 5 bases for V and 6 bases for J; bases not matched to a gene: 4. Germline V gene sequence: CDR1 MNHNY, CDR2 SVGAGI (reference sequence). CDR3 length: 12 amino acids. The CDR3, as DNA: TGTGCCAGCAGTCGACACAGGGGCGAGCAGTACTTC. Translating gives CASSRHRGEQYF.

The chain couples TRBV11-2 to TRBJ2-3; D may be TRBD2 (6 bases). With 3 bases removed from V and 4 bases from J, the gap between germline ends came to 11 bases. This CDR3 has 14 residues. Germline V gene sequence: CDR1 SGHAT, CDR2 FQNNGV. The CDR3: CASSFAVAADTQYF. The CDR3 DNA sequence: TGTGCCAGCAGCTTCGCGGTAGCGGCAGATACGCAGTATTTT.

J is TRBJ2-1 and V is TRBV28, with D perhaps matching TRBD1 (6 bases). V lost 6 bases and J 8 bases, leaving 23 bases between the germline ends. The CDR3 has 16 amino acids. From germline, CDR1 is MDHEN and CDR2 SYDVKM. This CDR3 reads CASRLGWGPHGYEQFF. The CDR3 region has the DNA TGTGCCAGCAGGCTAGGCTGGGGGCCCCATGGCTATGAGCAGTTCTTC.

The chain has TRBV7-9 and TRBJ2-3; TRBD2 aligns across 9 bases. J gave up 8 bases and V 5 bases, and 8 bases lay outside the gene matches. The length of the CDR3 is 14 residues. Germline CDR1 and CDR2: SEHNR and FQNEAQ (reference sequence). The CDR3, as DNA: TGTGCCAGCAGCCCCTCGGCGGGAGGGCGTACGCAGTATTTT. This sequence encodes CASSPSAGGRTQYF. The entire variable domain, with the rest obtained from reference TRBV7-9 and TRBJ2-3, is as follows: DTGVSQNPRHKITKRGQNVTFRCDPISEHNRLYWYRQTLGQGPEFLTYFQNEAQLEKSRLLSDRFSAERPKGSFSTLEIQRTEQGDSAMYLCASSPSAGGRTQYFGPGTRLTVL.

The chain uses TRBV5-6 and TRBJ2-5; D gene uncertain. The CDR3 extends over 15 amino acids. Deletions cut 1 base from V and 3 bases from J, with 13 bases between. The germline V gene has CDR1 SGHDT and CDR2 YYEEEE. CDR3 DNA sequence: TGTGCCAGCAGCTTGTTCCGGGTAGATAAAGAGACCCAGTACTTC. It yields the protein CASSLFRVDKETQYF.

The chain employs TRBV11-3 and TRBJ2-3; weak D call: TRBD1 (6 bases). Germline CDR1 and CDR2: SGHNT and YENEEA. Trimming stripped 3 bases from V and 0 bases from J, with 7 bases between. The CDR3 spans 14 residues. This CDR3 reads CASSFGQSTDTQYF. The CDR3 DNA follows: TGTGCCAGCAGCTTTGGACAGAGCACAGATACGCAGTATTTT.